A selection of T cell receptor beta chains follows, all from one sample in a study of technical replicates of blood from a few donors. The data were produced by immunoSEQ multiplex PCR, yet TCRdb's version contains in-frame clones alone and is incomplete. Here the sample spans tens of thousands of clones, around 85% being singletons. Sequences were obtained from PBMCs. These receptors were collected from a human donor in good health. Some clones in this sample may be carry-over from other donors' samples. The CDR3 runs from the conserved cysteine through the conserved F or W. Each record gives: D gene, J gene, V gene, CDR3 protein, CDR3 DNA. A D gene is named only where the DNA matches it firmly.

D: -; J: TRBJ2-1; V: TRBV5-4; CDR3: CASSHRADKGNEQFF; DNA: TGTGCCAGCAGCCACCGGGCCGACAAGGGGAATGAGCAGTTCTTC
D: -; J: TRBJ1-5; V: TRBV7-2; CDR3: CASSNTGVGNQPQHF; DNA: TGTGCCAGCAGCAATACAGGAGTTGGGAATCAGCCCCAGCATTTT
D: -; J: TRBJ2-4; V: TRBV10-3; CDR3: CAISESALNIQYF; DNA: TGTGCCATCAGTGAGTCGGCCTTAAACATTCAGTACTTC
D: TRBD2; J: TRBJ2-5; V: TRBV9; CDR3: CASSVVPAGVETQYF; DNA: TGTGCCAGCAGCGTAGTTCCAGCGGGAGTGGAGACCCAGTACTTC
D: TRBD2; J: TRBJ2-3; V: TRBV6-1; CDR3: CASRAGTSYTDTQYF; DNA: TGTGCCAGCAGAGCGGGAACGTCTTACACAGATACGCAGTATTTT
D: -; J: TRBJ1-3; V: TRBV4-3; CDR3: CASSPQGGPSGNTIYF; DNA: TGCGCCAGCAGCCCCCAGGGAGGACCCTCTGGAAACACCATATATTTT
D: TRBD1; J: TRBJ2-5; V: TRBV7-2; CDR3: CASSSQTGFWETQYF; DNA: TGTGCCAGCAGCTCTCAGACAGGGTTCTGGGAGACCCAGTACTTC
D: -; J: TRBJ2-2; V: TRBV7-9; CDR3: CASSSDSYTGELFF; DNA: TGTGCCAGCAGCTCGGACAGCTACACCGGGGAGCTGTTTTTT
D: -; J: TRBJ1-5; V: TRBV5-6; CDR3: CASSFLGGNQPQHF; DNA: TGTGCCAGCAGCTTTTTAGGGGGCAATCAGCCCCAGCATTTT
D: TRBD1; J: TRBJ1-2; V: TRBV7-9; CDR3: CASSDSSPTGGIYGYTF; DNA: TGTGCCAGCAGCGACTCCTCACCCACAGGGGGTATCTATGGCTACACCTTC
D: -; J: TRBJ1-4; V: TRBV7-8; CDR3: CASSLMIPRANEKLFF; DNA: TGTGCCAGCAGCCTGATGATCCCTCGGGCTAATGAAAAACTGTTTTTT
D: -; J: TRBJ2-5; V: TRBV7-8; CDR3: CASSQGGDETQYF; DNA: TGTGCCAGCAGCCAAGGGGGGGACGAGACCCAGTACTTC
D: -; J: TRBJ2-2; V: TRBV30; CDR3: CAWTVLAGELFF; DNA: TGTGCCTGGACGGTTCTTGCCGGGGAGCTGTTTTTT
D: TRBD1; J: TRBJ1-2; V: TRBV12-5; CDR3: CASGSGQGYGYTF; DNA: TGTGCTAGTGGTTCAGGACAGGGCTATGGCTACACCTTC